These 11 T cell receptor beta chains originate from one sample sequenced in a study of cytomegalovirus exposure and HLA in healthy donors (dated by TCRdb to about 2017). Libraries were made using the immunoSEQ multiplex PCR assay. The multiplex PCR relied on a mix of 60 forward primers for TCR Vbeta segments and 13 reverse primers for TCR Jbeta segments. In TCRdb, the immuneACCESS table is reduced to in-frame sequences with V and J assigned. These tables do not hold every clone; where another copy was compared, an unresolved V gene accounts for under half, and the others remain unexplained. The sample table records over 150,000 clones; 82% of these occur just once. The ten largest clones take up 0.075% to 0.1% of the sample. Sequencing used PBMCs. These receptors came from a boy between 2 and 10 years old in good health and CMV-seronegative.

This chain connects TRBV5-1 to TRBJ1-3, with D tentatively TRBD1 (6 bases). Germline CDR1 reads SGHRS; CDR2 reads YFSETQ. Trimming removed 0 bases from V and 15 bases from J, with 10 bases in between. The length of the CDR3 is 11 residues. DNA for the CDR3: TGCGCCAGCAGCTTGGGGACAGAAAGATATTTT. Protein sequence: CASSLGTERYF.

The chain has TRBV5-1 and TRBJ2-7; 11 nucleotides match TRBD1. The CDR3 covers 15 residues. The trim removed 3 bases at V and 3 bases at J, leaving 5 bases unmatched. Per the germline V gene, CDR1 is SGHRS and CDR2 is YFSETQ. The CDR3 bases are TGCGCCAGCAGCTGGGGACAGGGGGGTAACTACGAGCAGTACTTC. Translating it yields CASSWGQGGNYEQYF. The whole variable domain, filled in from reference TRBV5-1 and TRBJ2-7, reads KAGVTQTPRYLIKTRGQQVTLSCSPISGHRSVSWYQQTPGQGLQFLFEYFSETQRNKGNFPGRFSGRQFSNSRSEMNVSTLELGDSALYLCASSWGQGGNYEQYFGPGTRLTVT.

Remarks on this clone: A read error may account for a junction end that differs from germline. This chain connects TRBV7-9 to TRBJ1-6, with 9 nucleotides matching TRBD1. Germline V gives CDR1 SEHNR, CDR2 FQNEAQ (reference sequence). CDR3 length equals 16 residues. Here the CDR3 reads CSSSPGQGTAYSPLHF. The CDR3 nucleotides read TGTTCCAGCAGCCCGGGACAGGGTACAGCATATTCACCCCTCCACTTT.

The V and J genes are TRBV10-1 and TRBJ1-3; D is uncertain. This CDR3 is built from 15 residues. The germline V gene encodes CDR1 WNHNN and CDR2 SYGVQD (reference sequence). The V end lost 7 bases, the J end lost 2 bases, and 15 bases lay between the germline ends. The DNA for the CDR3 is TGCGCCAGCACAGCAGAGGGTTCAGCTGGAAACACCATATATTTT. It is translated as CASTAEGSAGNTIYF.

The V gene is TRBV4-1, the J gene TRBJ1-2; possibly TRBD1 for D (6 bases). Germline V gene lookup returns CDR1 MGHRA and CDR2 YSYEKL. This CDR3 is 18 amino acids long. Trimming left V 1 base short and J 3 bases short, with 21 bases between. The CDR3 DNA follows: TGCGCCAGCAGCCAAGGCCCACAACAGGGATCCCCCTACTATGGCTACACCTTC. It is translated as CASSQGPQQGSPYYGYTF.

In the case of this clone: Relative to the germline gene, one junction end is altered; a read error may explain this. The genes are TRBV7-9 and TRBJ2-5, with TRBD2 identical over 7 bases. Per germline, CDR1 SEHNR and CDR2 FQNEAQ (reference sequence). The length of the CDR3 is 19 residues. CDR3 sequence (DNA): TGTTCCAGCAGCTTATTCCGGCCGGGGCGAGCGGTCGGGAGGGAGACCCAGTACTTC. Protein: CSSSLFRPGRAVGRETQYF.

Regarding this clone: The junction departs from the called germline gene at one end, perhaps through a read error. For the CDR3, the DNA is TGTTCCAGCAGCTTTATCCTGACTAGCGGGGCGGGAGAGACCCAGTACTTC. Translation: CSSSFILTSGAGETQYF. J is TRBJ2-5 and V is TRBV7-9; 11 nucleotides line up with TRBD2. This CDR3 has 17 residues. CDR1 is SEHNR, CDR2 FQNEAQ, per germline (reference sequence).

This sequence joins TRBV23-1 and TRBJ2-5; the D gene is possibly TRBD1 (6 bases). TRBV23-1 is filed as an ORF, its function uncertain. This CDR3 is built from 14 residues. V was pared by 9 bases and J by 5 bases, with 19 bases between. DNA of the CDR3: TGCGCCAGGACTCGAAGGGCCCAGGGGGAGACCCAGTACTTC. This gives the protein CARTRRAQGETQYF.

The gene calls are TRBV9 and TRBJ2-1; 7 positions agree with TRBD2. CDR3 length: 15 amino acids. With 2 bases clipped from V and 4 bases from J, the junction kept 6 bases outside the gene matches. CDR1 and CDR2 from the germline V gene are SGDLS and YYNGEE. The DNA of the CDR3 is TGTGCCAGCAGCGTTCGACTAGCTAGTTACAATGAGCAGTTCTTC. It translates to CASSVRLASYNEQFF.

This clone was detected a few times. The rearrangement joins TRBV5-1 to TRBJ1-1; D call uncertain. The V and J ends lost 1 base and 10 bases respectively, with 17 bases between them. The CDR3 length is 14 residues. Germline CDR1 is SGHRS and CDR2 is YFSETQ. The DNA of the CDR3 is TGCGCCAGCAGCTTGATGGGTCTGGGGAGTGGAGCTTTCTTT. Translation gives CASSLMGLGSGAFF.

This chain joins TRBV7-9 and TRBJ2-5, with no clear D. Trimming removed 1 base at V and 4 bases at J, with 7 bases between. The CDR3 loop spans 13 amino acids. The germline V gene encodes CDR1 SEHNR and CDR2 FQNEAQ (reference sequence). In DNA form, the CDR3 reads TGTGCCAGCAGCTTAGGGGCCGCAGAGACCCAGTACTTC. It encodes CASSLGAAETQYF.